Listed below are T cell receptor beta chains from one sample, sequenced in a study of PD-1 blockade in classical Hodgkin lymphoma. Assay: immunoSEQ multiplex PCR; the TCRdb copy retains only in-frame clones and omits some. Of about 2,400 clones listed, over 65% are singletons. Sequenced material: CD8+ T cells from blood. The receptors originated from a human donor with classical Hodgkin lymphoma. Each CDR3 is given with its conserved first and last residue. The order of the fields is clone size, V gene, D gene, J gene, CDR3 protein, CDR3 DNA. A D gene is named only where the DNA matches it firmly. Not every row has a clone size; where given, it reads once, few, many or a size class.

clone size: -
V gene: TRBV2
D gene: -
J gene: TRBJ2-3
CDR3 protein: CASSPLSSTDTQYF
CDR3 DNA: TGTGCCAGCAGCCCACTTTCTAGCACAGATACGCAGTATTTT

clone size: -
V gene: TRBV6-1
D gene: -
J gene: TRBJ1-2
CDR3 protein: CASSEPDGGGYTF
CDR3 DNA: TGTGCCAGCAGTGAACCGGACGGAGGGGGGTACACCTTC

clone size: few
V gene: TRBV6-5
D gene: -
J gene: TRBJ1-1
CDR3 protein: CASSSRARTEAFF
CDR3 DNA: TGTGCCAGCTCCTCTAGGGCCCGAACTGAAGCTTTCTTT

clone size: -
V gene: TRBV30
D gene: TRBD1
J gene: TRBJ2-7
CDR3 protein: CAWSQTGIYEQYF
CDR3 DNA: TGTGCCTGGAGTCAGACAGGGATTTACGAGCAGTACTTC

clone size: -
V gene: TRBV6-8
D gene: -
J gene: TRBJ1-6
CDR3 protein: CATSSPLHF
CDR3 DNA: TGTGCCACCAGCTCACCCCTCCACTTT

clone size: -
V gene: TRBV27
D gene: -
J gene: TRBJ2-5
CDR3 protein: CASSFGGGRIETQYF
CDR3 DNA: TGTGCCAGCAGTTTCGGGGGAGGTAGAATAGAGACCCAGTACTTC

clone size: -
V gene: TRBV11-2
D gene: -
J gene: TRBJ2-3
CDR3 protein: CASSLGVSRSTDTQYF
CDR3 DNA: TGTGCCAGCAGCTTAGGGGTTTCTAGAAGCACAGATACGCAGTATTTT

clone size: -
V gene: TRBV5-1
D gene: -
J gene: TRBJ1-2
CDR3 protein: CASRGEGRSGYTF
CDR3 DNA: TGCGCCAGCAGAGGAGAGGGGAGGAGTGGCTACACCTTC

clone size: -
V gene: TRBV2
D gene: -
J gene: TRBJ1-1
CDR3 protein: CASSEVRTGTEAFF
CDR3 DNA: TGTGCCAGCAGTGAAGTTAGAACGGGGACTGAAGCTTTCTTT

clone size: -
V gene: TRBV6-1
D gene: TRBD2
J gene: TRBJ2-7
CDR3 protein: CASSETSGGSYEQYF
CDR3 DNA: TGTGCCAGCAGTGAAACTAGCGGGGGCTCCTACGAGCAGTACTTC

clone size: large
V gene: TRBV5-6
D gene: TRBD1
J gene: TRBJ1-6
CDR3 protein: CASSGGTGARPLHF
CDR3 DNA: TGTGCCAGCAGCGGCGGGACAGGGGCTCGACCCCTCCACTTT

clone size: -
V gene: TRBV5-1
D gene: -
J gene: TRBJ2-2
CDR3 protein: CASSFEPGNTGELFF
CDR3 DNA: TGCGCCAGCAGCTTTGAGCCGGGGAACACCGGGGAGCTGTTTTTT

clone size: -
V gene: TRBV27
D gene: TRBD2
J gene: TRBJ2-2
CDR3 protein: CASTMKRGGNTGELFF
CDR3 DNA: TGTGCCAGCACCATGAAGCGGGGGGGGAACACCGGGGAGCTGTTTTTT

clone size: -
V gene: TRBV7-6
D gene: TRBD1
J gene: TRBJ2-1
CDR3 protein: CASSSQGANEQFF
CDR3 DNA: TGTGCCAGCAGCTCACAGGGGGCTAATGAGCAGTTCTTC

clone size: -
V gene: TRBV7-2
D gene: -
J gene: TRBJ2-2
CDR3 protein: CASSYDLTGELFF
CDR3 DNA: TGTGCCAGCAGCTACGACCTCACCGGGGAGCTGTTTTTT

clone size: -
V gene: TRBV13
D gene: -
J gene: TRBJ2-1
CDR3 protein: CASSSRAKGRDNEQFF
CDR3 DNA: TGTGCCAGCAGCTCCCGTGCCAAGGGTAGAGACAATGAGCAGTTCTTC

clone size: few
V gene: TRBV7-9
D gene: -
J gene: TRBJ1-1
CDR3 protein: CASSLSGEAFF
CDR3 DNA: TGTGCCAGCAGCTTGTCCGGGGAAGCTTTCTTT

clone size: few
V gene: TRBV5-1
D gene: TRBD1
J gene: TRBJ1-1
CDR3 protein: CASSFTGEAEAFF
CDR3 DNA: TGCGCCAGCAGCTTTACAGGGGAGGCTGAAGCTTTCTTT

clone size: -
V gene: TRBV6-1
D gene: -
J gene: TRBJ2-1
CDR3 protein: CASSPGTTYNEQFF
CDR3 DNA: TGTGCCAGCAGTCCCGGGACAACCTACAATGAGCAGTTCTTC

clone size: -
V gene: TRBV13
D gene: -
J gene: TRBJ2-2
CDR3 protein: CASSAAANTGELFF
CDR3 DNA: TGTGCCAGCAGCGCAGCAGCGAACACCGGGGAGCTGTTTTTT

clone size: -
V gene: TRBV7-9
D gene: TRBD1
J gene: TRBJ1-5
CDR3 protein: CASSGTGDQPQHF
CDR3 DNA: TGTGCCAGCAGCGGGACAGGGGATCAGCCCCAGCATTTT

clone size: -
V gene: TRBV10-3
D gene: TRBD1
J gene: TRBJ2-7
CDR3 protein: CAINVDRDSYEQYF
CDR3 DNA: TGTGCCATCAACGTCGACAGGGACTCCTACGAGCAGTACTTC

clone size: -
V gene: TRBV5-5
D gene: TRBD2
J gene: TRBJ2-3
CDR3 protein: CASSLGASGTTDTQYF
CDR3 DNA: TGTGCCAGCAGCTTGGGGGCTAGCGGGACAACAGATACGCAGTATTTT

clone size: -
V gene: TRBV28
D gene: -
J gene: TRBJ1-1
CDR3 protein: CASSSFYRVLGDTEAFF
CDR3 DNA: TGTGCCAGCAGTTCTTTTTACAGGGTGCTCGGGGACACTGAAGCTTTCTTT

clone size: -
V gene: TRBV19
D gene: TRBD2
J gene: TRBJ2-7
CDR3 protein: CASRVLAGDSYEQYF
CDR3 DNA: TGTGCCAGTAGGGTCCTAGCGGGGGACTCCTACGAGCAGTACTTC

clone size: -
V gene: TRBV9
D gene: -
J gene: TRBJ2-1
CDR3 protein: CASSFGDTGEQFF
CDR3 DNA: TGTGCCAGCAGCTTTGGAGATACAGGCGAGCAGTTCTTC

clone size: -
V gene: TRBV6-6
D gene: -
J gene: TRBJ2-2
CDR3 protein: CASSSPEVELTGELFF
CDR3 DNA: TGTGCCAGCAGTTCCCCGGAGGTCGAGCTCACCGGGGAGCTGTTTTTT

clone size: -
V gene: TRBV14
D gene: -
J gene: TRBJ2-3
CDR3 protein: CASSQEQAVDTQYF
CDR3 DNA: TGTGCCAGCAGCCAAGAACAGGCGGTAGATACGCAGTATTTT

clone size: -
V gene: TRBV27
D gene: -
J gene: TRBJ2-2
CDR3 protein: CASTWEGGLNTGELFF
CDR3 DNA: TGTGCCAGCACTTGGGAGGGGGGATTGAACACCGGGGAGCTGTTTTTT

clone size: -
V gene: TRBV27
D gene: -
J gene: TRBJ2-3
CDR3 protein: CASSLGPASTDTQYF
CDR3 DNA: TGTGCCAGCAGTTTAGGGCCCGCTAGCACAGATACGCAGTATTTT

clone size: -
V gene: TRBV15
D gene: -
J gene: TRBJ1-2
CDR3 protein: CATSTQYGYGYTF
CDR3 DNA: TGTGCCACCAGCACCCAATACGGGTATGGCTACACCTTC

clone size: -
V gene: TRBV7-9
D gene: TRBD2
J gene: TRBJ2-6
CDR3 protein: CASLGGGGPSSGANVLTF
CDR3 DNA: TGTGCCAGCTTAGGCGGGGGGGGACCAAGCTCTGGGGCCAACGTCCTGACTTTC

clone size: -
V gene: TRBV30
D gene: -
J gene: TRBJ2-5
CDR3 protein: CAWSGDQETQYF
CDR3 DNA: TGTGCCTGGAGCGGGGACCAAGAGACCCAGTACTTC

clone size: -
V gene: TRBV2
D gene: -
J gene: TRBJ2-5
CDR3 protein: CASSDIVAGTQETQYF
CDR3 DNA: TGTGCCAGCAGTGATATCGTGGCAGGTACCCAAGAGACCCAGTACTTC

clone size: -
V gene: TRBV9
D gene: -
J gene: TRBJ2-1
CDR3 protein: CASSVVGERDEQFF
CDR3 DNA: TGTGCCAGCAGCGTAGTCGGAGAAAGGGATGAGCAGTTCTTC

clone size: -
V gene: TRBV5-1
D gene: TRBD1
J gene: TRBJ1-4
CDR3 protein: CASSPGRDRNEKLFF
CDR3 DNA: TGCGCCAGCAGCCCTGGACGGGACAGAAATGAAAAACTGTTTTTT

clone size: few
V gene: TRBV7-9
D gene: TRBD1
J gene: TRBJ2-7
CDR3 protein: CASSRQGSYEQYF
CDR3 DNA: TGTGCCAGCAGCCGACAGGGCTCCTACGAGCAGTACTTC

clone size: few
V gene: TRBV7-9
D gene: -
J gene: TRBJ1-5
CDR3 protein: CASSLNRADQPQHF
CDR3 DNA: TGTGCCAGCAGCCTCAACAGGGCCGATCAGCCCCAGCATTTT

clone size: -
V gene: TRBV15
D gene: TRBD2
J gene: TRBJ2-1
CDR3 protein: CATSRDRELAGAYNEQFF
CDR3 DNA: TGTGCCACCAGCAGAGATCGGGAACTAGCGGGGGCCTACAATGAGCAGTTCTTC

clone size: -
V gene: TRBV6-5
D gene: -
J gene: TRBJ2-1
CDR3 protein: CASRTSRDFYNEQFF
CDR3 DNA: TGTGCCAGCAGAACCTCTCGGGACTTCTACAATGAGCAGTTCTTC

clone size: -
V gene: TRBV9
D gene: -
J gene: TRBJ2-3
CDR3 protein: CASSARGRPTDTQYF
CDR3 DNA: TGTGCCAGCAGCGCGCGGGGAAGACCCACAGATACGCAGTATTTT

clone size: -
V gene: TRBV6-5
D gene: TRBD2
J gene: TRBJ2-1
CDR3 protein: CASSGLAGSNEQFF
CDR3 DNA: TGTGCCAGCAGTGGACTAGCGGGAAGCAATGAGCAGTTCTTC

clone size: -
V gene: TRBV4-1
D gene: -
J gene: TRBJ1-4
CDR3 protein: CASSQEVRASGGTNEKLFF
CDR3 DNA: TGCGCCAGCAGCCAAGAGGTCCGCGCGAGTGGTGGCACTAATGAAAAACTGTTTTTT

clone size: -
V gene: TRBV5-6
D gene: -
J gene: TRBJ1-1
CDR3 protein: CASSYYTEAFF
CDR3 DNA: TGTGCCAGCAGCTATTACACTGAAGCTTTCTTT

clone size: -
V gene: TRBV6-5
D gene: -
J gene: TRBJ2-5
CDR3 protein: CASSYGGALISETQYF
CDR3 DNA: TGTGCCAGCAGTTACGGGGGGGCGCTCATCTCGGAGACCCAGTACTTC

clone size: once
V gene: TRBV27
D gene: -
J gene: TRBJ2-1
CDR3 protein: CASSTSGLGEQFF
CDR3 DNA: TGTGCCAGCAGCACCTCGGGGCTAGGTGAGCAGTTCTTC

clone size: -
V gene: TRBV2
D gene: -
J gene: TRBJ2-1
CDR3 protein: CASSNDLGEQFF
CDR3 DNA: TGTGCCAGCAGTAACGATCTCGGGGAGCAGTTCTTC

clone size: -
V gene: TRBV9
D gene: -
J gene: TRBJ2-2
CDR3 protein: CASSVAEGGNTGELFF
CDR3 DNA: TGTGCCAGCAGCGTAGCTGAGGGGGGAAACACCGGGGAGCTGTTTTTT

clone size: few
V gene: TRBV11-2
D gene: TRBD2
J gene: TRBJ2-4
CDR3 protein: CASSLGRGGNIQYF
CDR3 DNA: TGTGCCAGCAGCTTAGGCCGGGGGGGAAACATTCAGTACTTC

clone size: -
V gene: TRBV5-1
D gene: -
J gene: TRBJ1-1
CDR3 protein: CASSLGAPVTEAFF
CDR3 DNA: TGCGCCAGCAGCTTGGGGGCGCCGGTCACTGAAGCTTTCTTT

clone size: once
V gene: TRBV9
D gene: TRBD2
J gene: TRBJ2-5
CDR3 protein: CASSEGLAGEETQYF
CDR3 DNA: TGTGCCAGCAGCGAAGGACTAGCGGGGGAAGAGACCCAGTACTTC

clone size: -
V gene: TRBV5-1
D gene: -
J gene: TRBJ2-7
CDR3 protein: CASSPEGEYEQYF
CDR3 DNA: TGCGCCAGCAGTCCCGAAGGGGAGTACGAGCAGTACTTC

clone size: -
V gene: TRBV7-2
D gene: -
J gene: TRBJ2-3
CDR3 protein: CASSLGGNTQYF
CDR3 DNA: TGTGCCAGCAGCCTGGGGGGAAATACGCAGTATTTT

clone size: -
V gene: TRBV5-6
D gene: -
J gene: TRBJ1-3
CDR3 protein: CASSLADGHSSGNTIYF
CDR3 DNA: TGTGCCAGCAGCTTGGCCGACGGACACTCCTCTGGAAACACCATATATTTT

clone size: -
V gene: TRBV29-1
D gene: -
J gene: TRBJ2-1
CDR3 protein: CSGLTGVEYNEQFF
CDR3 DNA: TGCAGCGGACTAACAGGTGTCGAATACAATGAGCAGTTCTTC